Shown below are 16 T cell receptor beta chains from a single sample sequenced in a study of OX40 agonist ivuxolimab in advanced cancers. Libraries came from the immunoSEQ multiplex PCR assay. The table comes from immuneACCESS by way of TCRdb, which keeps in-frame sequences with V and J called. Part of the clones is missing from these tables; in studies checked, under half for an unresolved V gene and the rest for unknown reasons. A total of 20,000 to 25,000 clones appear in this sample, around 87% of them only once. About 16% of the sample goes to the ten largest clones. The source material was CD4+ or CD8+ T cells sorted from blood, sampled in a trial of the OX40 agonist ivuxolimab. The source is an adult with an advanced solid tumor such as melanoma, head and neck, liver or kidney cancer.

This rearrangement joins TRBV4-2 to TRBJ2-1; TRBD2 matches 7 bases. Germline CDR1 LGHNA, CDR2 YNFKEQ. There are 15 residues in the CDR3. Trimming removed 6 bases from V and 4 bases from J; junction bases left unmatched: 9. CDR3 DNA: TGTGCCAGCAGAATAACGTGGGGGGGGTACAATGAGCAGTTCTTC. Residues: CASRITWGGYNEQFF.

This clone was observed a few times. The V and J genes are TRBV11-3 and TRBJ2-2; 14 bases map to TRBD2. Germline V gene sequence: CDR1 SGHNT, CDR2 YENEEA. J was trimmed by 4 bases and V by 4 bases; bases with no gene match: 5. CDR3 length: 17 residues. The CDR3 sequence: CASSYGLAGGTTGELFF. The CDR3, as DNA: TGTGCCAGCAGCTACGGACTAGCGGGGGGTACCACCGGGGAGCTGTTTTTT.

The chain couples TRBV30 to TRBJ2-5, with D unresolved. Germline CDR1 reads GTSNPN; CDR2 reads SVGIG (reference sequence). The length of the CDR3 is 11 residues. Trimming took off 3 bases at V and 5 bases at J, with 7 bases between the two ends. The CDR3 DNA reads TGTGCCTGGAGAGGTAGGGAGACCCAGTACTTC. This gives the protein CAWRGRETQYF.

V is TRBV19 and J is TRBJ1-1; weak D call: TRBD1 (6 bases). Trimming cost V 5 bases and J 0 bases, with 16 bases left between them. CDR3 length: 16 amino acids. Germline loops: CDR1 LNHDA, CDR2 SQIVND (reference sequence). CDR3 region: CASSRLTGNLNTEAFF. The CDR3 DNA reads as TGTGCCAGTAGTCGGCTTACAGGGAACCTGAACACTGAAGCTTTCTTT.

This clone was detected a few times. The chain links TRBV2 to TRBJ1-1; D unresolved. The germline CDR1 and CDR2 sequences are SNHLY and FYNNEI. The CDR3 is 11 residues long. V lost 3 bases and J lost 7, with 6 bases in between. CDR3 sequence reads: CASSDQLEAFF. CDR3 DNA: TGTGCCAGCAGTGACCAGCTTGAAGCTTTCTTT. Using reference TRBV2 and TRBJ1-1 for the parts outside the CDR3, the full variable domain is EPEVTQTPSHQVTQMGQEVILRCVPISNHLYFYWYRQILGQKVEFLVSFYNNEISEKSEIFDDQFSVERPDGSNFTLKIRSTKLEDSAMYFCASSDQLEAFFGQGTRLTVV.

V is TRBV6-5 and J is TRBJ1-4; no definite D call. The V and J ends lost 6 bases and 4 bases respectively, with 12 bases between them. Germline V lookup: CDR1 MNHEY, CDR2 SVGAGI. The CDR3 loop spans 14 amino acids. The CDR3 here is CASSPGLYNEKLFF. The CDR3 bases are TGTGCCAGCAGCCCTGGACTTTATAATGAAAAACTGTTTTTT.

The chain links TRBV23-1 to TRBJ2-5; D gene unclear. The end of the DNA is better explained by TRBJ2-7, so the J call may be wrong. TRBV23-1 qualifies as an ORF whose function is uncertain. The CDR3 has 13 residues. CDR3 nucleotides: TGCGCCAGCAGTCAATCGAAAACCTACGAGCAGTACTTC. Translated: CASSQSKTYEQYF.

This clone was seen just once. The same CDR3 can be traced to other DNA sequences in this sample. The chain is built from TRBV2 and TRBJ1-2; 7 bases agree with TRBD1. Germline lookup yields CDR1 SNHLY and CDR2 FYNNEI. The junction had 19 bases not matched to a gene; V was cut back by 6 bases and J by 3 bases. CDR3 size: 18 residues. DNA for the CDR3: TGTGCCAGCAGGATGGCACAGGGGACCACTCTTTGGGACTATGGCTACACCTTC. Translating it yields CASRMAQGTTLWDYGYTF.

This chain joins TRBV9 and TRBJ1-6, with TRBD1 as a possible D gene (6 bases). Germline V gene data show CDR1 as SGDLS and CDR2 as YYNGEE. The V gene lost 0 bases and the J gene lost 7 bases, with 11 bases spanning the gap. This CDR3 region has 15 residues. CDR3 coding DNA: TGTGCCAGCAGCGTAGAGGCAGGGGAGAATTCACCCCTCCACTTT. This codes for CASSVEAGENSPLHF.

With respect to this clone: The identical CDR3 is also encoded by other nucleotide sequences in the sample. The chain recombines TRBV7-8 with TRBJ2-5; possibly TRBD2 for D (5 bases). The germline V gene encodes CDR1 SGHVS and CDR2 FQNEAQ. This CDR3 has 12 amino acids. With 3 bases removed from V and 3 bases from J, the gap between germline ends came to 5 bases. As DNA, the CDR3 is TGTGCCAGCAGCTTTAGCGAAGAGACCCAGTACTTC. Amino acids: CASSFSEETQYF. Together with reference TRBV7-8 and TRBJ2-5, the CDR3 gives the full variable domain: GAGVSQSPRYKVAKRGQDVALRCDPISGHVSLFWYQQALGQGPEFLTYFQNEAQLDKSGLPSDRFFAERPEGSVSTLKIQRTQQEDSAVYLCASSFSEETQYFGPGTRLLVL.

This chain connects TRBV4-3 to TRBJ1-2; TRBD1 agrees at 9 bases. Germline lookup yields CDR1 LGHNA and CDR2 YSLEER. CDR3 size: 14 residues. Trimming removed 3 bases from V and 7 bases from J; junction bases left unmatched: 6. The CDR3 region has the DNA TGCGCCAGCAGCCAGGGGACAGGGAAGGGTGGCTACACCTTC. It specifies CASSQGTGKGGYTF.

The CDR3 coding sequence is TGCAGCGCAGAGGATCAGGGCTATGGCTACACCTTC. Residues: CSAEDQGYGYTF. The genes are TRBV29-1 and TRBJ1-2; D might be TRBD1 (5 bases). Trimming took 7 bases from V and 4 from J, leaving 13 bases between them. Germline V gene lookup returns CDR1 SQVTM and CDR2 ANQGSEA. The CDR3 totals 12 residues.

This clone has just a few counts. The chain carries TRBV7-2 and TRBJ2-1; maybe TRBD1 (6 bases). The germline gives CDR1 SGHTA, CDR2 FQGNSA. The CDR3 is 13 amino acids. Deletions cut 1 base from V and 6 bases from J, with 7 bases between. Written as DNA, the CDR3 is TGTGCCAGCAGCTTAGGAGGGGGCAATGAGCAGTTCTTC. Encoded protein: CASSLGGGNEQFF.

This rearrangement joins TRBV21-1 to TRBJ1-2; the listed D gene, TRBD1, was not tested against the DNA. TRBV21-1 corresponds to a pseudogene. This CDR3 has 15 residues. CDR3 bases: TGTGCCAGCAGCAAAGACGATCAGGGCTGGTATGGCTACACCTTC. Translation gives CASSKDDQGWYGYTF.

The V gene is TRBV6-4, the J gene TRBJ1-5; D is unresolved. The V end lost 4 bases, the J end lost 2 bases, and 9 bases lay between the germline ends. The CDR3 covers 14 residues. CDR1 is MRHNA and CDR2 is SNTAGT in the germline V gene. As DNA, the CDR3 is TGTGCCAGCAGTGTGACGGGAGGCAATCAGCCCCAGCATTTT. Residues: CASSVTGGNQPQHF.

The chain combines TRBV25-1 with TRBJ2-1; TRBD1 agrees at 10 bases. The CDR3 runs to 14 residues. The J segment lost 7 bases and the V segment lost 8 bases, leaving 8 bases of the junction unmatched. Germline V gene lookup returns CDR1 MGHDK and CDR2 SYGVNS. This chain's CDR3 is CASGTGVLTNEQFF. The CDR3 DNA reads TGTGCCAGCGGGACAGGGGTGTTAACGAATGAGCAGTTCTTC.